These T cell receptor beta chains were read from a single sample in a study of memory CD4+ T cells and cytomegalovirus serostatus. Sequenced by immunoSEQ multiplex PCR; TCRdb stores in-frame clones only, minus some. The sample contains some 60,000 clones, around 79% of which appear only once. The sample was memory CD4+ T cells from blood. The receptors here all came from an adult in good health and CMV-seropositive. CDR3s include the opening cysteine and the closing phenylalanine or tryptophan. Each record gives: clone size, D gene, CDR3 length, J gene, V gene, CDR3 protein, CDR3 DNA. D genes are given only for firm matches. Not all rows give a size; the values are once, few, many and, for expanded clones, a class.

clone_size: .
d_call: .
cdr3_length: 15
j_call: TRBJ2-1
v_call: TRBV7-9
cdr3_aa: CASRPPWRKGDEQFF
cdr3_nt: TGTGCCAGCAGGCCTCCGTGGCGGAAAGGGGATGAGCAGTTCTTC

clone_size: few
d_call: .
cdr3_length: 17
j_call: TRBJ2-3
v_call: TRBV7-9
cdr3_aa: CASSLGAGAVTADTQYF
cdr3_nt: TGTGCCAGCAGCTTAGGGGCCGGAGCGGTGACGGCAGATACGCAGTATTTT

clone_size: .
d_call: .
cdr3_length: 14
j_call: TRBJ2-5
v_call: TRBV27
cdr3_aa: CASSWETTGKTQYF
cdr3_nt: TGTGCCAGCAGTTGGGAGACAACAGGGAAGACCCAGTACTTC

clone_size: .
d_call: TRBD2
cdr3_length: 14
j_call: TRBJ2-3
v_call: TRBV6-6
cdr3_aa: CASSYRASGTPQYF
cdr3_nt: TGTGCCAGCAGTTACCGGGCTAGCGGGACCCCGCAGTATTTT

clone_size: .
d_call: TRBD2
cdr3_length: 15
j_call: TRBJ2-1
v_call: TRBV7-2
cdr3_aa: CASSSSGNPYNEQFF
cdr3_nt: TGTGCCAGCAGCTCTAGCGGGAATCCCTACAATGAGCAGTTCTTC

clone_size: .
d_call: TRBD2
cdr3_length: 15
j_call: TRBJ2-1
v_call: TRBV5-1
cdr3_aa: CASSPLAGGYNEQFF
cdr3_nt: TGCGCCAGCAGCCCGCTAGCGGGGGGCTACAATGAGCAGTTCTTC

clone_size: .
d_call: .
cdr3_length: 15
j_call: TRBJ2-2
v_call: TRBV14
cdr3_aa: CASSQNSGNTGELFF
cdr3_nt: TGTGCCAGCAGCCAAAATAGCGGCAACACCGGGGAGCTGTTTTTT

clone_size: .
d_call: TRBD2
cdr3_length: 13
j_call: TRBJ2-3
v_call: TRBV29-1
cdr3_aa: CSVQGTSADTQYF
cdr3_nt: TGCAGCGTTCAAGGGACTAGCGCAGATACGCAGTATTTT

clone_size: .
d_call: .
cdr3_length: 11
j_call: TRBJ2-7
v_call: TRBV20-1
cdr3_aa: CSAPTLYEQYF
cdr3_nt: TGCAGTGCTCCCACCCTCTACGAGCAGTACTTC

clone_size: .
d_call: .
cdr3_length: 15
j_call: TRBJ1-5
v_call: TRBV5-6
cdr3_aa: CASSLTDSRDQPQHF
cdr3_nt: TGTGCCAGCAGCCTTACTGACTCCAGGGATCAGCCCCAGCATTTT

clone_size: .
d_call: .
cdr3_length: 14
j_call: TRBJ2-7
v_call: TRBV9
cdr3_aa: CASSVDLMASEQYF
cdr3_nt: TGTGCCAGCAGCGTAGACCTGATGGCCTCCGAGCAGTACTTC

clone_size: few
d_call: .
cdr3_length: 13
j_call: TRBJ1-1
v_call: TRBV18
cdr3_aa: CASSPSGNTEAFF
cdr3_nt: TGTGCCAGCTCACCATCTGGGAACACTGAAGCTTTCTTT

clone_size: .
d_call: .
cdr3_length: 16
j_call: TRBJ2-3
v_call: TRBV28
cdr3_aa: CASSLMGARRSDTQYF
cdr3_nt: TGTGCCAGCAGTTTAATGGGGGCTCGAAGGTCAGATACGCAGTATTTT

clone_size: .
d_call: .
cdr3_length: 11
j_call: TRBJ2-5
v_call: TRBV20-1
cdr3_aa: CSAGAQETQYF
cdr3_nt: TGCAGTGCTGGAGCGCAAGAGACCCAGTACTTC

clone_size: .
d_call: .
cdr3_length: 15
j_call: TRBJ1-5
v_call: TRBV19
cdr3_aa: CASTATGGGNQPQHF
cdr3_nt: TGTGCCAGTACCGCCACGGGAGGGGGCAATCAGCCCCAGCATTTT

clone_size: few
d_call: .
cdr3_length: 19
j_call: TRBJ2-1
v_call: TRBV4-2
cdr3_aa: CASSQAQGSGDARHNEQFF
cdr3_nt: TGTGCCAGCAGCCAAGCGCAAGGTTCCGGGGACGCTCGCCACAATGAGCAGTTCTTC

clone_size: .
d_call: TRBD1
cdr3_length: 15
j_call: TRBJ1-3
v_call: TRBV28
cdr3_aa: CASSRTGEWRNTIYF
cdr3_nt: TGTGCCAGCAGTCGAACAGGGGAATGGAGAAACACCATATATTTT

clone_size: .
d_call: .
cdr3_length: 14
j_call: TRBJ1-5
v_call: TRBV28
cdr3_aa: CASSLRQPNQPQHF
cdr3_nt: TGTGCCAGCAGTTTACGCCAGCCCAATCAGCCCCAGCATTTT

clone_size: .
d_call: .
cdr3_length: 13
j_call: TRBJ2-5
v_call: TRBV11-2
cdr3_aa: CASSAQLEETQYF
cdr3_nt: TGTGCCAGCAGCGCCCAGCTCGAAGAGACCCAGTACTTC

clone_size: .
d_call: .
cdr3_length: 11
j_call: TRBJ1-4
v_call: TRBV30
cdr3_aa: CAFNGGQGLFF
cdr3_nt: TGTGCCTTCAATGGGGGTCAGGGGCTGTTTTTT

clone_size: few
d_call: TRBD2
cdr3_length: 15
j_call: TRBJ2-3
v_call: TRBV25-1
cdr3_aa: CASRPKTSGTDTQYF
cdr3_nt: TGTGCCAGCAGACCTAAGACTAGCGGCACAGATACGCAGTATTTT

clone_size: few
d_call: TRBD1
cdr3_length: 16
j_call: TRBJ2-6
v_call: TRBV7-2
cdr3_aa: CASSLRQGAGANVLTF
cdr3_nt: TGTGCCAGCAGCTTAAGACAGGGGGCTGGGGCCAACGTCCTGACTTTC

clone_size: .
d_call: .
cdr3_length: 13
j_call: TRBJ2-1
v_call: TRBV5-1
cdr3_aa: CASSPGPYNEQFF
cdr3_nt: TGCGCCAGCAGCCCGGGCCCCTACAATGAGCAGTTCTTC

clone_size: .
d_call: TRBD1
cdr3_length: 14
j_call: TRBJ2-7
v_call: TRBV5-6
cdr3_aa: CASSSTGTGYEQYF
cdr3_nt: TGTGCCAGCAGCTCCACCGGGACAGGTTACGAGCAGTACTTC

clone_size: .
d_call: TRBD1
cdr3_length: 14
j_call: TRBJ1-5
v_call: TRBV5-1
cdr3_aa: CASSSGQGDWPQHF
cdr3_nt: TGCGCCAGCAGCTCAGGACAGGGGGACTGGCCCCAGCATTTT